The 6 T cell receptor beta chains reported below all come from one sample, sequenced in a study of identical twins. TCRdb recomputed calls from the 5' RACE reads with MiXCR, one row per CDR3 protein. The sample carries 400,000 to 550,000 distinct CDR3 sequences, roughly 13% recorded once. These data were also reused for a study on yellow fever vaccine responses in identical twins.

The sequencing sample was made of CD4+ T cells sorted from blood. The receptors come from a woman aged 18-35 years in good health.

This clonotype has just a few counts. The chain carries TRBV4-3 and TRBJ1-1, with a tentative D call TRBD1 (6 bases). Per germline, CDR1 LGHNA and CDR2 YSLEER. The CDR3 loop spans 15 amino acids. V lost 4 bases, J lost 4 bases, and 16 bases lay in between. CDR3 nucleotide sequence: TGCGCCAGCAGCCCGGGGGCAGAGAGGGGCACTGAAGCTTTCTTT. Translated, it gives CASSPGAERGTEAFF.

This sequence joins TRBV20-1 and TRBJ2-7; D tentatively fits TRBD1 or TRBD2 (5 bases each). There are 12 residues in the CDR3. Trimming took 3 bases from V and 3 from J, leaving 9 bases between them. Germline V gene data show CDR1 as DFQATT and CDR2 as SNEGSKA (reference sequence). The DNA of the CDR3 is TGCAGTGCTAGCCGGGACGGCTACGAGCAGTACTTC. This translates into CSASRDGYEQYF.

The sample holds many counts of this clonotype. The J gene is TRBJ2-1, the V gene TRBV28, with TRBD2 as a possible D gene (5 bases). The CDR3 extends over 14 amino acids. Germline V gene data show CDR1 as MDHEN and CDR2 as SYDVKM. The V end was cut by 6 bases, the J end by 2 bases, with 11 bases between. CDR3 sequence: CASRRQRTYNEQFF. In nucleotides, the CDR3 is TGTGCCAGCAGGCGGCAGCGGACCTACAATGAGCAGTTCTTC.

The rearrangement uses TRBV12-3 or TRBV12-4 and TRBJ2-2, with D uncertain. Trimming pared 3 bases from V and 7 bases from J, leaving 12 bases between. The CDR3 sequence is 14 residues long. This chain's CDR3 is CASSFLATDGELFF. DNA of the CDR3: TGTGCCAGCAGTTTCCTTGCAACCGACGGGGAGCTGTTTTTT.

This clonotype was observed a few times. This sequence joins TRBV24-1 and TRBJ2-1; 8 bases are a match to TRBD2. V shed 0 bases and J 4 bases; nucleotides not matched to a gene: 13. The CDR3 loop spans 19 amino acids. Germline V gives CDR1 KGHDR, CDR2 SFDVKD. The CDR3: CATSDLRRGAPLGYNEQFF. CDR3 in DNA: TGTGCCACCAGTGATTTGCGGCGGGGGGCCCCCCTGGGATACAATGAGCAGTTCTTC.

This clonotype has at least ten counts. V is TRBV12-3 or TRBV12-4 and J is TRBJ2-3; D call uncertain. Trimming shortened V by 3 bases and J by 0 bases, and 10 bases separated the two germline ends. The length of the CDR3 is 15 residues. CDR3 in amino acids: CASSFGDASTDTQYF. The CDR3 DNA follows: TGTGCCAGCAGTTTTGGGGATGCTAGCACAGATACGCAGTATTTT.